The 7 T cell receptor beta chains below come from one sample, sequenced in a study of shared clonotypes between healthy human individuals. The data were produced by immunoSEQ multiplex PCR, yet TCRdb's version contains in-frame clones alone and is incomplete. The sample includes about 1.1 million clones, approximately 80% seen only once; the top ten take around 0.61%. The sequencing sample was made of memory CD4+ T cells from PBMCs. Subset: CD45RA-negative fraction. All receptors come from a man between 18 and 35 years old in good health. Some clones in this sample may be carry-over from other donors' samples.

This rearrangement joins TRBV7-9 to TRBJ1-1; 9 nucleotides agree with TRBD1. Unmatched junction bases numbered 7, after V lost 2 bases and J lost 9 bases. Germline V CDR1 and CDR2: SEHNR, FQNEAQ (reference sequence). The CDR3 contains 14 residues. In DNA, the CDR3 is TGTGCCAGCAGCTTATCCGGGACAGGGAGTAAAGCTTTCTTT. This translates into CASSLSGTGSKAFF.

There are a few counts of this clone. V usage is TRBV14 and J usage is TRBJ1-5; TRBD1 might be the D (6 bases). V lost 0 bases and J 0 bases, leaving 18 bases between the germline ends. Germline CDR1 reads SGHDN; CDR2 reads FVKESK. The CDR3 loop spans 19 amino acids. The chain's CDR3 is CASSQDLRGRKNSNQPQHF. DNA of the CDR3: TGTGCCAGCAGCCAAGATCTACGGGGGCGAAAGAATAGCAATCAGCCCCAGCATTTT. Full variable domain (rest looked up from reference TRBV14 and TRBJ1-5): EAGVTQFPSHSVIEKGQTVTLRCDPISGHDNLYWYRRVMGKEIKFLLHFVKESKQDESGMPNNRFLAERTGGTYSTLKVQPAELEDSGVYFCASSQDLRGRKNSNQPQHFGDGTRLSIL.

The chain joins TRBV5-1 to TRBJ1-2, with TRBD1 matching 8 bases. Trimming removed 0 bases from V and 6 bases from J; junction bases left unmatched: 7. The germline V gene has CDR1 SGHRS and CDR2 YFSETQ. This CDR3 has 15 amino acids. The CDR3 sequence: CASSLVAGGMNGYTF. The CDR3 nucleotides are TGCGCCAGCAGCTTGGTTGCAGGGGGCATGAATGGCTACACCTTC.

Turning to this clone: With only one base between it and a far larger clone, this is likely a read error. The V gene is TRBV30, the J gene TRBJ2-1, with D uncertain. Germline CDR1 GTSNPN, CDR2 SVGIG (reference sequence). The CDR3 is 12 residues long. CDR3 region: CAWSDTSPERFF. CDR3 bases: TGTGCCTGGAGTGACACGAGCCCTGAGCGGTTCTTC.

This clone was seen repeatedly, ten times or more. Other DNA sequences in this specimen translate into the identical CDR3. The chain carries TRBV28 and TRBJ2-7, with D uncertain. The CDR3 consists of 12 residues. Germline CDR1 and CDR2: MDHEN and SYDVKM. Trimming shortened V by 4 bases and J by 4 bases, and 8 bases separated the two germline ends. The CDR3 nucleotides are TGTGCCAGCAGTTCAAGTCCTTACGAGCAGTACTTC. It specifies CASSSSPYEQYF.

The V call is TRBV7-8, the J call TRBJ2-2; D is possibly TRBD1 (6 bases). CDR3 length: 15 amino acids. The V gene's germline CDR1 is SGHVS and CDR2 FQNEAQ. V was pared by 5 bases and J by 5 bases, with 15 bases between. The CDR3 DNA sequence: TGTGCCAGCAGCCCCGGCAGGGGAGAGACCGGGGAGCTGTTTTTT. Residues: CASSPGRGETGELFF. Full variable domain (missing parts from reference TRBV7-8 and TRBJ2-2): GAGVSQSPRYKVAKRGQDVALRCDPISGHVSLFWYQQALGQGPEFLTYFQNEAQLDKSGLPSDRFFAERPEGSVSTLKIQRTQQEDSAVYLCASSPGRGETGELFFGEGSRLTVL.

This chain uses TRBV7-9 with TRBJ1-1; no definite D call. The CDR3 covers 14 residues. The germline V gene encodes CDR1 SEHNR and CDR2 FQNEAQ (reference sequence). V was clipped by 0 bases and J by 8 bases, with 13 bases between them. CDR3 nucleotides: TGTGCCAGCAGCTTAGCAGGTGGGCAGCCGGAAGCTTTCTTT. This sequence encodes CASSLAGGQPEAFF.